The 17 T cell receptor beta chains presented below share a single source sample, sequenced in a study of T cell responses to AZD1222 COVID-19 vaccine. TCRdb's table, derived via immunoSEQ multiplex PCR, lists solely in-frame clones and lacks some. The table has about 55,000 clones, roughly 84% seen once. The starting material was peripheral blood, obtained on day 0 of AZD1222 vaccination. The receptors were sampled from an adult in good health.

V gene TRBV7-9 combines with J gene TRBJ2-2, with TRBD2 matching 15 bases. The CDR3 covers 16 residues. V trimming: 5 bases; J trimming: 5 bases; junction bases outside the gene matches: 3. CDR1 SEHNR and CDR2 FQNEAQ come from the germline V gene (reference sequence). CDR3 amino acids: CASSQGTSGRTGELFF. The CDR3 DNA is TGTGCCAGCAGCCAAGGGACTAGCGGGAGGACCGGGGAGCTGTTTTTT.

CDR3 sequence: CATSMDRGRGSNQPQHF. CDR3 DNA sequence: TGTGCCACCAGCATGGACAGGGGGCGGGGAAGCAATCAGCCCCAGCATTTT. The chain uses TRBV15 and TRBJ1-5; 11 bases line up with TRBD1. Germline V gene data show CDR1 as LNHNV and CDR2 as YYDKDF (reference sequence). The junction had 6 bases not matched to a gene; V was cut back by 4 bases and J by 1 base. The CDR3 runs to 17 residues. The whole variable domain, filled in from reference TRBV15 and TRBJ1-5, reads DAMVIQNPRYQVTQFGKPVTLSCSQTLNHNVMYWYQQKSSQAPKLLFHYYDKDFNNEADTPDNFQSRRPNTSFCFLDIRSPGLGDTAMYLCATSMDRGRGSNQPQHFGDGTRLSIL.

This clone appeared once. CDR3 protein: CATSRGTGEGEKLFF. The CDR3 coding sequence is TGTGCCACCAGCAGAGGGACAGGGGAGGGGGAAAAACTGTTTTTT. V gene TRBV15 combines with J gene TRBJ1-4; 9 bases match TRBD1. Germline V CDR1 and CDR2: LNHNV, YYDKDF (reference sequence). Unmatched junction bases numbered 5, after V lost 1 base and J lost 8 bases. The CDR3 is 15 amino acids.

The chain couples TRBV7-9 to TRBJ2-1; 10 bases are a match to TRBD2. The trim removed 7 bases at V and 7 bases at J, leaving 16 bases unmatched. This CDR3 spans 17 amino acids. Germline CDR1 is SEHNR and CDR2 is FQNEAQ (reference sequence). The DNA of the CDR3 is TGTGCCAGCAACAACCGACAAGCGGGAGGGGTTGTGAATGAGCAGTTCTTC. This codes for CASNNRQAGGVVNEQFF.

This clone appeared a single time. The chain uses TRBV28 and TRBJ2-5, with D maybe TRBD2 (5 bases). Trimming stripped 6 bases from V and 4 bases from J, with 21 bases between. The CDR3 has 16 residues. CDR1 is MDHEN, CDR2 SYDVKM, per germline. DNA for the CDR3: TGTGCCAGCAGGGACGTGGGAGAGGTGGTGGGAGAGACCCAGTACTTC. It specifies CASRDVGEVVGETQYF.

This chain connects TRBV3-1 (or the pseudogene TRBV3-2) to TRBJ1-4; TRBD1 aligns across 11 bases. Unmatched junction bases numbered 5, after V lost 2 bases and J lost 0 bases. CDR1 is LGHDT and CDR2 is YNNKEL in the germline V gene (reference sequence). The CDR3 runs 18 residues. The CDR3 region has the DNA TGTGCCAGCAGCCAATCCCCGGGACAGGGGGCAACTAATGAAAAACTGTTTTTT. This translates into CASSQSPGQGATNEKLFF.

CDR3 nucleotides: TGTGCCAGCTCACCGACCTTAGGACAGGCCGCGCGCTACGAGCAGTACTTC. Translating it yields CASSPTLGQAARYEQYF. The chain couples TRBV18 to TRBJ2-7; TRBD1 agrees at 7 bases. The CDR3 has 17 residues. V was pared by 3 bases and J by 3 bases, with 14 bases of the junction left unmatched. CDR1 is KGHSH and CDR2 is LQKENI in the germline V gene.

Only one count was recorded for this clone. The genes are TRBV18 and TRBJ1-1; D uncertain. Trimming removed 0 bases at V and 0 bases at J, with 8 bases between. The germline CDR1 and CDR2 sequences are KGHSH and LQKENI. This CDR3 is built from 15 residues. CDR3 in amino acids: CASSPPLGLNTEAFF. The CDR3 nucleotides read TGTGCCAGCTCACCACCTCTGGGATTGAACACTGAAGCTTTCTTT.

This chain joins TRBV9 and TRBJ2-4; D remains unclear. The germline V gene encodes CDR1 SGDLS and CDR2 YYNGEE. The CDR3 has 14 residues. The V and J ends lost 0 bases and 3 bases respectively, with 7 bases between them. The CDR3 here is CASSVGWDKNIQYF. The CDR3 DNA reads TGTGCCAGCAGCGTAGGGTGGGACAAAAACATTCAGTACTTC.

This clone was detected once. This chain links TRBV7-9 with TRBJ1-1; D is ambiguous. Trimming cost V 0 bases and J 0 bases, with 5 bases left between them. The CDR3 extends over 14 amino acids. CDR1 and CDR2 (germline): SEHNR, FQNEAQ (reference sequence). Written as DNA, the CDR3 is TGTGCCAGCAGCTTAGCGACCGTGAACACTGAAGCTTTCTTT. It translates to CASSLATVNTEAFF.

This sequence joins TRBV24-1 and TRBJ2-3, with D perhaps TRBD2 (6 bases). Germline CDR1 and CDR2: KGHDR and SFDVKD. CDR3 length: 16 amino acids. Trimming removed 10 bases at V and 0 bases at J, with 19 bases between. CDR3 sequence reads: CATRGSAYPSTDTQYF. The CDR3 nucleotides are TGTGCCACTCGGGGGTCTGCTTATCCTAGCACAGATACGCAGTATTTT.

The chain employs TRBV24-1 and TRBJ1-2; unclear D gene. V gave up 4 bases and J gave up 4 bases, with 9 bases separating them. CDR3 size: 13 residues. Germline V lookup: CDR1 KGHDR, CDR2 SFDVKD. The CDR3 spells CATSDPALYGYTF. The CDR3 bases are TGTGCCACCAGTGACCCAGCTCTCTATGGCTACACCTTC.

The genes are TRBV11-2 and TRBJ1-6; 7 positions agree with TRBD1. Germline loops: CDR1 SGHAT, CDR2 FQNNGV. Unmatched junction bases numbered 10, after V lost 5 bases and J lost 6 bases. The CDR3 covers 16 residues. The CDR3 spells CASSTLGGQPNSPLHF. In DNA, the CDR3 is TGTGCCAGCAGCACACTCGGGGGACAGCCTAATTCACCCCTCCACTTT.

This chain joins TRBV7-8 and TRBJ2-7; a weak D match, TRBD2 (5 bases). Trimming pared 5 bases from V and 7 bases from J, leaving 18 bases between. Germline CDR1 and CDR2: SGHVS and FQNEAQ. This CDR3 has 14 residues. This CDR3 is CASSIGPISGEQYF. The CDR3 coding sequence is TGTGCCAGCAGCATTGGACCAATTTCGGGGGAGCAGTACTTC.

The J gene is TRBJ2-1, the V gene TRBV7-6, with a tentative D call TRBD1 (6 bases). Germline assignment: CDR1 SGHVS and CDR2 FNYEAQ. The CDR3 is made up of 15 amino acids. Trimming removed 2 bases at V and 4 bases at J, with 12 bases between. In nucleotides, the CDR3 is TGTGCCAGCAGCTTACAGGACAGCCATTACAATGAGCAGTTCTTC. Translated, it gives CASSLQDSHYNEQFF.

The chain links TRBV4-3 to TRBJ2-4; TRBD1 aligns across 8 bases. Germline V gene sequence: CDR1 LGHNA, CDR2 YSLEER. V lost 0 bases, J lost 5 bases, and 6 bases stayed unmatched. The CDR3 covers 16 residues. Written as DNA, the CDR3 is TGCGCCAGCAGCCAAGATCTCAACAGGGGGGAAAACATTCAGTACTTC. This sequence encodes CASSQDLNRGENIQYF.

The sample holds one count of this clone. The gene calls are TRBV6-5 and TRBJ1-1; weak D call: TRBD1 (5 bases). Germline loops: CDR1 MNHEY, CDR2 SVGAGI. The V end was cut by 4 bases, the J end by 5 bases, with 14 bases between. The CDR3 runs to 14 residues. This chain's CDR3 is CASSWGREGTEAFF. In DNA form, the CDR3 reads TGTGCCAGCAGTTGGGGACGGGAGGGGACTGAAGCTTTCTTT.